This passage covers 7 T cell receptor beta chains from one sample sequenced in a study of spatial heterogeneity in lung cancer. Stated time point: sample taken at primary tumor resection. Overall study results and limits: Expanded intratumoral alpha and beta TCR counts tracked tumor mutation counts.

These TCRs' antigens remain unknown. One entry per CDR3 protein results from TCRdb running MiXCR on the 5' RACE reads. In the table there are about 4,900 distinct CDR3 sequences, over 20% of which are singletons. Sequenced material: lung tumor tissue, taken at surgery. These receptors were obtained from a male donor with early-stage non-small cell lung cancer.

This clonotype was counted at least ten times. The CDR3 sequence is CASGSRGGFQYF. CDR3 bases: TGTGCCAGCGGTTCCCGGGGCGGGTTCCAGTACTTC. This chain connects TRBV7-3 to TRBJ2-5; D may be TRBD1 or TRBD2 (5 bases each). Trimming stripped 8 bases from V and 10 bases from J, with 17 bases between. Per the germline V gene, CDR1 is SGHTA and CDR2 is FQGTGA. There are 12 residues in the CDR3.

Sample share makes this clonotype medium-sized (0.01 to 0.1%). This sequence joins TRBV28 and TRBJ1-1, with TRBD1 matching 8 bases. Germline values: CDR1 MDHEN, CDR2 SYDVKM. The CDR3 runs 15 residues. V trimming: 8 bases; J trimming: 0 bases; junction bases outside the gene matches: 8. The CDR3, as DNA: TGTGCCAGCTTCCCTCCAGGGGGCCTGAACACTGAAGCTTTCTTT. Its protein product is CASFPPGGLNTEAFF.

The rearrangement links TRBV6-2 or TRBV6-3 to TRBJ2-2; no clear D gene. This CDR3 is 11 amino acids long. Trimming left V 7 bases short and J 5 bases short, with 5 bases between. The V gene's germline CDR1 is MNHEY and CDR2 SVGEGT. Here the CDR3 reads CASTWTGELFF. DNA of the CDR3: TGTGCCAGCACCTGGACCGGGGAGCTGTTTTTT.

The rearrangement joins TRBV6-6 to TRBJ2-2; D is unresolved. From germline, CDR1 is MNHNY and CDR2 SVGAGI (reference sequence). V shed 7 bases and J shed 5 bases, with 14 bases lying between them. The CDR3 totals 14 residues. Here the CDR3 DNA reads TGTGCCAGCATCGCCGGGCTAGGGACCGGGGAGCTGTTTTTT. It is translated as CASIAGLGTGELFF.

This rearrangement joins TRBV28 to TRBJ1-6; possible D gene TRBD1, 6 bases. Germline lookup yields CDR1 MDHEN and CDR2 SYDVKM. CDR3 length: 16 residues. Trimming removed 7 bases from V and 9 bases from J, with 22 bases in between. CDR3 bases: TGTGCCAGCACCTTAACGGGGGGCTCGGGCGCTTCACCCCTCCACTTT. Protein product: CASTLTGGSGASPLHF. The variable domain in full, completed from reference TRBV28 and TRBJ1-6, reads DVKVTQSSRYLVKRTGEKVFLECVQDMDHENMFWYRQDPGLGLRLIYFSYDVKMKEKGDIPEGYSVSREKKERFSLILESASTNQTSMYLCASTLTGGSGASPLHFGNGTRLTVT.

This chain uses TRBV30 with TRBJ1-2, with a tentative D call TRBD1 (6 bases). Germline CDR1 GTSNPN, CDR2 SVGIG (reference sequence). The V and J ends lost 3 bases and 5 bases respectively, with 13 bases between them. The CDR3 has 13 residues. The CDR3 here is CAWRNTGTYGYTF. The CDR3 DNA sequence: TGTGCCTGGAGGAATACAGGGACGTATGGCTACACCTTC.

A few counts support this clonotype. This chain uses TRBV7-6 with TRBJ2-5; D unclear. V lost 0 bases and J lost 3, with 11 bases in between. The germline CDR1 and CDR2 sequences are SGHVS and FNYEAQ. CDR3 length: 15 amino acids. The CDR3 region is CASSLAHSSKETQYF. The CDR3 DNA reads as TGTGCCAGCAGCTTAGCGCACTCAAGTAAAGAGACCCAGTACTTC.